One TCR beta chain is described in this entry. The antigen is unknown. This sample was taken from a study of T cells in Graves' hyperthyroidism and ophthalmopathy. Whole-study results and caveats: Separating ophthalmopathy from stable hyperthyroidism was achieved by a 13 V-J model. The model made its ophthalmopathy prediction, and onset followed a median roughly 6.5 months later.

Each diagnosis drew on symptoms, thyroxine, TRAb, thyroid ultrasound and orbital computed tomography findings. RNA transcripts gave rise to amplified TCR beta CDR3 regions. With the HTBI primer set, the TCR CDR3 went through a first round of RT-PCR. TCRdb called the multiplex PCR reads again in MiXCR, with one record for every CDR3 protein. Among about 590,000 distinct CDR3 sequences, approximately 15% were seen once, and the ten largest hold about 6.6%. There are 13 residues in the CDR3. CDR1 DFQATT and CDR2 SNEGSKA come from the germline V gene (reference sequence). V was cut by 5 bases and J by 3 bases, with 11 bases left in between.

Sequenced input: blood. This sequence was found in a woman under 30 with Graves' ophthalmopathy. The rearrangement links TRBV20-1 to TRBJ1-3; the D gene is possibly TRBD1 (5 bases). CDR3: CSAPLQGGNTIYF. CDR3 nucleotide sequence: TGCAGTGCTCCACTCCAGGGTGGAAACACCATATATTTT.